This T cell receptor (beta chain) was recovered during a study of blood T cell repertoires in COVID-19. Overall study: Samples representing acute and convalescent COVID-19 were sourced from the United States, Italy and Spain.

Clones were sequenced by immunoSEQ multiplex PCR, and TCRdb holds only the in-frame ones, with some missing. The sample carries roughly 230,000 clones, roughly 89% recorded once. Germline loops: CDR1 SGHRS, CDR2 YFSETQ. The trim removed 4 bases at V and 0 bases at J, leaving 9 bases unmatched. This CDR3 is 16 amino acids long. The origin of this receptor is a woman aged 40 to 50 who had recovered from COVID-19. The rearrangement uses TRBV5-1 and TRBJ2-7, with 8 bases lining up with TRBD2. The material sequenced was peripheral blood. This CDR3 is CASSPTGGVSSYEQYF. The CDR3 nucleotides read TGCGCCAGCAGCCCAACCGGGGGGGTCTCCTCCTACGAGCAGTACTTC.